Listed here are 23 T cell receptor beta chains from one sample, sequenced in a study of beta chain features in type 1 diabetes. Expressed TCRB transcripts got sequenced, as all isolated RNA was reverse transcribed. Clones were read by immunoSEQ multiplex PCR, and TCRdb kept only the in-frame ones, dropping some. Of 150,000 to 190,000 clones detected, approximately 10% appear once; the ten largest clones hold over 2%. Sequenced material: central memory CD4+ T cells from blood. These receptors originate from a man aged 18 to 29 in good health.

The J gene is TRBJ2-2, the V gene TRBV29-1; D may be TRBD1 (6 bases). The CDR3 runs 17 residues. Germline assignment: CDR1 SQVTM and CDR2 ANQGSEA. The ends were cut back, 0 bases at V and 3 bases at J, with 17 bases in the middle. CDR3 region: CSVEDSRWGRYTGELFF. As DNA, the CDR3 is TGCAGCGTTGAAGATTCGCGATGGGGGCGTTACACCGGGGAGCTGTTTTTT.

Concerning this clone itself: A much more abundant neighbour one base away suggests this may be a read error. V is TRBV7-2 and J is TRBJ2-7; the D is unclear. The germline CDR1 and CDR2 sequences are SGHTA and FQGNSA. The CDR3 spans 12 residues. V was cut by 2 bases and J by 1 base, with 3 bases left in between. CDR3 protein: CASSLRSYEQYF. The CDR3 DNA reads TGTGCCAGCAGCTTAAGGTCCTACGAGCAGTACTTC.

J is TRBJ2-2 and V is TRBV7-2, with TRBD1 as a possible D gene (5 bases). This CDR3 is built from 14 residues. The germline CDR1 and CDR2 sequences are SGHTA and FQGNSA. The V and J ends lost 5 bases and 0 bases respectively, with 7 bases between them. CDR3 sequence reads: CASSADTNTGELFF. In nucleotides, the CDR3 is TGTGCCAGCAGCGCGGACACGAACACCGGGGAGCTGTTTTTT.

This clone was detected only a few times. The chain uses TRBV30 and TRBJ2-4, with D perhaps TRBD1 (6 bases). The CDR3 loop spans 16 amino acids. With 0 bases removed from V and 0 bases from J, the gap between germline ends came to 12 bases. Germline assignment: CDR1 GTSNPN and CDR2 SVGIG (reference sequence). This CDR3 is CAWSVITGLAKNIQYF. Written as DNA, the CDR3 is TGTGCCTGGAGTGTCATAACAGGGTTAGCCAAAAACATTCAGTACTTC.

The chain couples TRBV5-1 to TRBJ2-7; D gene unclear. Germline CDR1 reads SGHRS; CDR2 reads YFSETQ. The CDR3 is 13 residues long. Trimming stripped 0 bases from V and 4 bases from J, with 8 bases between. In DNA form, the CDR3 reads TGCGCCAGCAGCTTGGACGGTAATTACGAGCAGTACTTC. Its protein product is CASSLDGNYEQYF. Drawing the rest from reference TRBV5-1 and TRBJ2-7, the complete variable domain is KAGVTQTPRYLIKTRGQQVTLSCSPISGHRSVSWYQQTPGQGLQFLFEYFSETQRNKGNFPGRFSGRQFSNSRSEMNVSTLELGDSALYLCASSLDGNYEQYFGPGTRLTVT.

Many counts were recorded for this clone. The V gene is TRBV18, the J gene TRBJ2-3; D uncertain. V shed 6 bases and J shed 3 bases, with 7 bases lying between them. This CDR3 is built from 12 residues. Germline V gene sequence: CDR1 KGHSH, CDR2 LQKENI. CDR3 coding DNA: TGTGCCAGCTCCGTTTATACAGATACGCAGTATTTT. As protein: CASSVYTDTQYF. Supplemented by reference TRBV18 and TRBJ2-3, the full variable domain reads NAGVMQNPRHLVRRRGQEARLRCSPMKGHSHVYWYRQLPEEGLKFMVYLQKENIIDESGMPKERFSAEFPKEGPSILRIQQVVRGDSAAYFCASSVYTDTQYFGPGTRLTVL.

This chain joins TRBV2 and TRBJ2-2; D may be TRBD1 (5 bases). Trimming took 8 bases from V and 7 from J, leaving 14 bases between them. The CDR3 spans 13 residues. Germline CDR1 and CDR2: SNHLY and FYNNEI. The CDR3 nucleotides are TGTGCCAGCCGAGTGAAGGGGAACGGGGAGCTGTTTTTT. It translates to CASRVKGNGELFF. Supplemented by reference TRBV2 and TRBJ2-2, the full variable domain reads EPEVTQTPSHQVTQMGQEVILRCVPISNHLYFYWYRQILGQKVEFLVSFYNNEISEKSEIFDDQFSVERPDGSNFTLKIRSTKLEDSAMYFCASRVKGNGELFFGEGSRLTVL.

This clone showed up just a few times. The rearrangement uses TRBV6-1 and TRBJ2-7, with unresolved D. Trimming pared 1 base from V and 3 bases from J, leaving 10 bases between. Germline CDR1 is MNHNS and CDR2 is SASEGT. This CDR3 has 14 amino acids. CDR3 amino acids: CASSEVQALYEQYF. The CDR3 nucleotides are TGTGCCAGCAGTGAAGTCCAAGCGCTCTACGAGCAGTACTTC.

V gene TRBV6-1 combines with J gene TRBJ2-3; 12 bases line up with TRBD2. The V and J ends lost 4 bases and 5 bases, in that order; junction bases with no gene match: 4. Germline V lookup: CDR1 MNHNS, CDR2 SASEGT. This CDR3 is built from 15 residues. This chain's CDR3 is CASSGGLAGIDTQYF. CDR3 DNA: TGTGCCAGCAGTGGTGGACTAGCGGGGATAGATACGCAGTATTTT.

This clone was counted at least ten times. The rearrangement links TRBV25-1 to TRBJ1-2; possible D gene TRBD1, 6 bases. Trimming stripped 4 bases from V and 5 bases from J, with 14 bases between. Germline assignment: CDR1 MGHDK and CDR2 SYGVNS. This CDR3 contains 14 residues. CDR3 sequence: CASSGTGLAYGYTF. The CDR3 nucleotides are TGTGCCAGCAGTGGTACAGGGTTGGCGTATGGCTACACCTTC.

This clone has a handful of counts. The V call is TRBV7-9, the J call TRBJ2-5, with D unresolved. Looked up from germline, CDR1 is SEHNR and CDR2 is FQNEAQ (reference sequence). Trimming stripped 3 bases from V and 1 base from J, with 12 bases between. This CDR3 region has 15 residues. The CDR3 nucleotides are TGTGCCAGCAGCTTGGGCGGTCCTTTCCAAGAGACCCAGTACTTC. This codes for CASSLGGPFQETQYF.

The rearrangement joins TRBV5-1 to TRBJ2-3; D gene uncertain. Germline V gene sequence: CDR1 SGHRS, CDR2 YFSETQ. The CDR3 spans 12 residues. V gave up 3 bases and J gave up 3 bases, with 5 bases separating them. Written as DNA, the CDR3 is TGCGCCAGCAGCTCAGGTACAGATACGCAGTATTTT. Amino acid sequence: CASSSGTDTQYF.

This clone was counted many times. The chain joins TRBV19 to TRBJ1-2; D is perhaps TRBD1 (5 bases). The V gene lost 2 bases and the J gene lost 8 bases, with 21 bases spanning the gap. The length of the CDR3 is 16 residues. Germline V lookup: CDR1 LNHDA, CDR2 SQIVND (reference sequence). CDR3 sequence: CASSIQTGTFMRGYTF. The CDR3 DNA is TGTGCCAGTAGTATACAAACCGGGACCTTTATGAGAGGCTACACCTTC.

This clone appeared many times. This chain's CDR3 is CASSQGTTSGANVLTF. The DNA for the CDR3 is TGTGCCAGCAGCCAGGGGACCACCTCTGGGGCCAACGTCCTGACTTTC. The V and J genes are TRBV21-1 and TRBJ2-6; the table's D call TRBD1 went unverified against the DNA. TRBV21-1 counts as a pseudogene. The CDR3 is 16 amino acids.

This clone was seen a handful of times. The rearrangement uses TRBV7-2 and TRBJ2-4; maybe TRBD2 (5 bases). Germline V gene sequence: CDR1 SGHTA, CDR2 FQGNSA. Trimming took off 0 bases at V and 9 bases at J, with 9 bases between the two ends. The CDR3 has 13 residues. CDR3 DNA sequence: TGTGCCAGCAGCTTAGCCCAAAGCGGCATTCAGTACTTC. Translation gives CASSLAQSGIQYF.

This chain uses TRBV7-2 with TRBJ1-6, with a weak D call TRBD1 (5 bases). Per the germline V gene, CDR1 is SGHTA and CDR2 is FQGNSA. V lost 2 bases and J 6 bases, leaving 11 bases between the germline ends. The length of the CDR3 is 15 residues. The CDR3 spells CASSLLQAPNSPLHF. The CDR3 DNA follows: TGTGCCAGCAGCTTACTACAGGCCCCTAATTCACCCCTCCACTTT.

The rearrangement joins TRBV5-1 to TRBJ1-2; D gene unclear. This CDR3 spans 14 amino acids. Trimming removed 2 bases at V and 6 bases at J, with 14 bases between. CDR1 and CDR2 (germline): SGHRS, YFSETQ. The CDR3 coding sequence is TGCGCCAGCAGCTTTTCCGGCACGGAAGATGGCTACACCTTC. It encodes CASSFSGTEDGYTF.

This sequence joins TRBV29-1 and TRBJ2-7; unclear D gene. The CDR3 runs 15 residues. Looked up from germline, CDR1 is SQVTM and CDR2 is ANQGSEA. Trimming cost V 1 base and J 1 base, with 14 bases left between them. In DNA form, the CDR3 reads TGCAGCGTTGAAGGTATGGGGATTTTTTCCTACGAGCAGTACTTC. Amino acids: CSVEGMGIFSYEQYF.

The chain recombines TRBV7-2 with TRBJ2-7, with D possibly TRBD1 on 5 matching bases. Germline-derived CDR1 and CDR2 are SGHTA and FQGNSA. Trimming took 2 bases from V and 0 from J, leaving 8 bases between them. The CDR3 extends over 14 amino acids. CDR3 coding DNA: TGTGCCAGCAGCTTACAGGGTACCTCCTACGAGCAGTACTTC. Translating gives CASSLQGTSYEQYF.

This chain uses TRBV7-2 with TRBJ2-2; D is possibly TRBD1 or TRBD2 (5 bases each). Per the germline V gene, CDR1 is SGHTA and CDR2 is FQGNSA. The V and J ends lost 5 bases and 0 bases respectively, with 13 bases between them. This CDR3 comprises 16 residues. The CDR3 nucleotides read TGTGCCAGCAGCCCCGGTGGGGGTTCGAACACCGGGGAGCTGTTTTTT. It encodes CASSPGGGSNTGELFF.

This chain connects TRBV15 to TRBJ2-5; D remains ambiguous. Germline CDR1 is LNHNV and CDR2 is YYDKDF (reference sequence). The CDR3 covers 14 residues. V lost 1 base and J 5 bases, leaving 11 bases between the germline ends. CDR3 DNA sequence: TGTGCCACCAGCAGAGCTAAGGAGATCGAGACCCAGTACTTC. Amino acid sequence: CATSRAKEIETQYF.

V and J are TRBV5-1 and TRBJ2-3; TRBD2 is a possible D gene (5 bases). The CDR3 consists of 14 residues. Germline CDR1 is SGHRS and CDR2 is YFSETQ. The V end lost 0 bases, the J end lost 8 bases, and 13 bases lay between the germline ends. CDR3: CASSLEHSSGTQYF. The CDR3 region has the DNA TGCGCCAGCAGCTTGGAACACTCAAGCGGTACGCAGTATTTT. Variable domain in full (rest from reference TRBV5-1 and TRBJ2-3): KAGVTQTPRYLIKTRGQQVTLSCSPISGHRSVSWYQQTPGQGLQFLFEYFSETQRNKGNFPGRFSGRQFSNSRSEMNVSTLELGDSALYLCASSLEHSSGTQYFGPGTRLTVL.

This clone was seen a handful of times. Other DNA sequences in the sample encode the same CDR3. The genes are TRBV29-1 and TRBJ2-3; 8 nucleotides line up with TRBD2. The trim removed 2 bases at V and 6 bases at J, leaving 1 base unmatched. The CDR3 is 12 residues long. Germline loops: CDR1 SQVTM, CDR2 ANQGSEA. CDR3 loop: CSVERGRDTQYF. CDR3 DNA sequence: TGCAGCGTTGAACGCGGGAGGGATACGCAGTATTTT.